This T cell receptor (beta chain) appears in the sequencing data of a study of early T cells in non-severe SARS-CoV-2 infection. About the study: The study sequenced bulk RNA from unsorted whole blood, with chains unpaired.

The CDR3 consists of 13 residues. Per germline, CDR1 MGHRA and CDR2 YSYEKL. Trimming took off 6 bases at V and 1 base at J, with 6 bases between the two ends. Each CDR3 protein gets one entry after TCRdb re-called the 5' RACE reads with MiXCR. The data contain around 55,000 distinct CDR3 sequences, around 12% of them singletons. Ten or more counts support this clonotype. Its antigen is still unknown. Study results and caveats: Matching results from VDJdb favored anti-spike CD8 responses, leaving private and CD4 specificities undetected.

This clonotype originated in an adult who was a healthcare worker with PCR-confirmed SARS-CoV-2 infection or an uninfected control (not recorded which). V and J are TRBV4-1 and TRBJ2-2; D may be TRBD1 (5 bases). Sequenced sample: whole blood. CDR3 nucleotide sequence: TGCGCCAGCAGGCAGGGGAACACCGGGGAGCTGTTTTTT. Amino acid sequence: CASRQGNTGELFF.